The rows below give T cell receptor beta chains drawn from one sample of a study of T cells after yellow fever vaccination. TCRdb independently ran MiXCR on the 5' RACE reads; one entry per CDR3 protein. The repertoire holds 170,000 or so distinct CDR3 sequences, about a tenth seen once, with roughly a third in the top ten. Sequenced material: CD8+ T cells sorted from PBMCs, taken 45 days after the yellow fever booster vaccination. Receptors originate from a man younger than 35 who received the YFV17D yellow fever vaccine. The CDR3 runs from the conserved cysteine through the conserved F or W. Fields, in order: clone size, J gene, D gene, V gene, CDR3 DNA, CDR3 protein. The D gene is left open where the match is weak. The listing skips clone size in some rows; elsewhere it reads once, few, many or a size class.

-,TRBJ2-7,TRBD1,TRBV4-1,TGCGCCAGCGGGGACAGGGCCGGGGAGCAGTACTTC,CASGDRAGEQYF
-,TRBJ2-2,-,TRBV5-4,TGTGCCAGCAGCAACCCTCACGAAGACAACACCGGGGAGCTGTTTTTT,CASSNPHEDNTGELFF
-,TRBJ2-3,-,TRBV10-3,TGTGCCATCAGGGGAAGACGAGATGGGGGCACAGATACGCAGTATTTT,CAIRGRRDGGTDTQYF
few,TRBJ1-5,TRBD1,TRBV4-1,TGCGCCAGCAGCCAAGTGTTCACAGGGGGCGCAGGCAATCAGCCCCAGCATTTT,CASSQVFTGGAGNQPQHF
few,TRBJ2-3,-,TRBV19,TGTGCCAGTAGGGACAGAAACACAGATACGCAGTATTTT,CASRDRNTDTQYF
-,TRBJ1-4,-,TRBV6-5,TGTGCCAGCAGTTACTCGGGTGGTGAAAAACTGTTTTTT,CASSYSGGEKLFF
many,TRBJ2-2,-,TRBV4-3,TGCGCCAGCTCTACCACTACCGACAGTTACACCGGGGAGCTGTTTTTT,CASSTTTDSYTGELFF
-,TRBJ2-1,-,TRBV5-1,TGCGCCAGCAGCTTTCCGAGCTCCTACAATGAGCAGTTCTTC,CASSFPSSYNEQFF
many,TRBJ2-3,-,TRBV12-3/TRBV12-4,TGTGCCAGCAGTGAGCTAAGTGGTGGCGTTGGCACAGATACGCAGTATTTT,CASSELSGGVGTDTQYF
-,TRBJ2-2,-,TRBV28,TGTGCCAGCAGTCCCCAGGGTGGGGCGAACACCGGGGAGCTGTTTTTT,CASSPQGGANTGELFF
few,TRBJ2-5,TRBD1,TRBV27,TGTGCCAGCAGAGTCGAGGACAGGGGGCGTGAGACCCAGTACTTC,CASRVEDRGRETQYF
few,TRBJ1-2,-,TRBV4-1,TGCGCCAGCAGCCAAGGGAAGGATGGCTACACCTTC,CASSQGKDGYTF
many,TRBJ2-7,TRBD1,TRBV4-3,TGCGCCAGCAGCCAAGCGGGACAGGGCTACGAGCAGTACTTC,CASSQAGQGYEQYF
few,TRBJ2-3,-,TRBV4-1,TGCGCCAGCAGCAACCAACTCGCGGGTCGCACAGATACGCAGTATTTT,CASSNQLAGRTDTQYF
few,TRBJ2-2,TRBD2,TRBV3-1,TGTGCCAGCAGCCCTCTGGGACTAGCGGGTTTGAATCCCGGGGAGCTGTTTTTT,CASSPLGLAGLNPGELFF
-,TRBJ2-3,-,TRBV5-6,TGTGCCAGCAGCACCGCAGGGTCCCTCACAGATACGCAGTATTTT,CASSTAGSLTDTQYF
few,TRBJ2-1,-,TRBV7-2,TGTGCCAGCAACTTTTACAATGAGCAGTTCTTC,CASNFYNEQFF
few,TRBJ2-6,-,TRBV9,TGTGCCAGCAGCGTCACCGGGACGGTGGGCTCTGGGGCCAACGTCCTGACTTTC,CASSVTGTVGSGANVLTF
few,TRBJ2-3,-,TRBV6-1,TGTGCCAGCAGTGAGGGCTGGGGGACGCAGTATTTT,CASSEGWGTQYF
few,TRBJ2-3,-,TRBV12-3/TRBV12-4,TGTGCCTCAAGCGTTAGTACAGATACGCAGTATTTT,CASSVSTDTQYF
-,TRBJ2-3,-,TRBV4-3,TGCGCCAGCAGCCCGATCTCAGGAGATACGCAGTATTTT,CASSPISGDTQYF
once,TRBJ1-1,-,TRBV18,TGTGCCAGCTCACCACCCCAGGGGATGGACACTGAAGCTTTCTTT,CASSPPQGMDTEAFF
few,TRBJ1-5,-,TRBV2,TGTGCCAGCCGGGCGGCCCCGGGTTTGTGGCCCCAGCATTTT,CASRAAPGLWPQHF
-,TRBJ2-3,TRBD2,TRBV4-3,TGCGCCAGCAGCCAAGATCGCCTAGCGGGGTACACAGATACGCAGTATTTT,CASSQDRLAGYTDTQYF